Listed below are T cell receptor beta chains from one sample, sequenced in a study of blood T cell repertoires in COVID-19. Only in-frame clones appear in the TCRdb table, and some are missing; sequencing was by immunoSEQ multiplex PCR. The top ten hold around 3% of the sample, which has tens of thousands of clones, 85% seen once. Sequencing used peripheral blood. The receptors come from an older man with acute or convalescent COVID-19. The CDR3 runs from the conserved cysteine through the conserved F or W. The D gene is left open where the match is weak. Some rows mark clone size as missing; the rest say once, few, many or name a class of expanded clone.

v_gene	abundance	d_gene	j_gene	CDR3nt	CDR3aa
TRBV5-1	-	TRBD2	TRBJ2-3	TGCGCCAGCAGCCCGGTCCTCCTAGCGGGAGTAGTGGATACGCAGTATTTT	CASSPVLLAGVVDTQYF
TRBV6-6	-	TRBD2	TRBJ2-1	TGTGCCAGCAGCGAAACTAGCGGGAGTAAGAATGAGCAGTTCTTC	CASSETSGSKNEQFF
TRBV21-1	-	-	TRBJ2-7	TGTGCCAGCAGCAAAGGTCTTTTGCCTCGCCTATACGAGCAGTACTTC	CASSKGLLPRLYEQYF
TRBV6-5	-	TRBD1	TRBJ2-7	TGTGCCAGCAGTTACTCGATGGACAGGGGTGTTGGGCAGTACTTC	CASSYSMDRGVGQYF
TRBV5-1	-	TRBD1	TRBJ2-7	TGCGCCAGCAGCTCAGGGACAGGGGGCTACGAGCAGTACTTC	CASSSGTGGYEQYF
TRBV27	-	-	TRBJ2-1	TGTGCCAGCGCCTTTTACGGTAGGGGAAGTGAGCAGTTCTTC	CASAFYGRGSEQFF
TRBV15	once	TRBD1	TRBJ1-4	TGTGCCACCCTCCGGGACAGGGGGACTAATGAAAAACTGTTTTTT	CATLRDRGTNEKLFF
TRBV6-4	-	TRBD2	TRBJ2-7	TGTGCCAGCGAAGAGCCGGGACTAGACATATACGAGCAGTACTTC	CASEEPGLDIYEQYF
TRBV19	-	TRBD2	TRBJ2-5	TGTGCCAGTAGTCTGGGAGGGAGGAAATTCCAAGAGACCCAGTACTTC	CASSLGGRKFQETQYF
TRBV7-8	once	-	TRBJ2-1	TGTGCCAGCAGCTTGACCGGGACCCAGGAGGGCAATGAGCAGTTCTTC	CASSLTGTQEGNEQFF
TRBV6-6	once	TRBD2	TRBJ2-1	TGTGCCAGCAGTTACTGGCTAGCGGCGGACAATGAGCAGTTCTTC	CASSYWLAADNEQFF
TRBV2	-	TRBD1	TRBJ1-6	TGTGCCAGCAGTCCCTGGTTGGGACAGGGTTCACCCCTCCACTTT	CASSPWLGQGSPLHF
TRBV11-3	-	-	TRBJ2-3	TGTGCCAGCAGCCCCTACACAGATACGCAGTATTTT	CASSPYTDTQYF
TRBV7-2	-	TRBD2	TRBJ2-1	TGTGCCAGCAGCTTAGCGGTAACTAGCGGGGCCTACAATGAGCAGTTCTTC	CASSLAVTSGAYNEQFF
TRBV5-1	-	-	TRBJ2-3	TGCGCCAGCAGCTTCCAGGGGAGTAAGGCAGATACGCAGTATTTT	CASSFQGSKADTQYF
TRBV11-2	-	TRBD1	TRBJ2-7	TGTGCCAGCAGCTTGACCGGGACAGTCCACAACGAGCAGTACTTC	CASSLTGTVHNEQYF
TRBV2	-	TRBD1	TRBJ1-1	TGTGCCAGCAGAGGGACAGGGGTGACTGAAGCTTTCTTT	CASRGTGVTEAFF
TRBV24-1	-	-	TRBJ1-2	TGTGCCACCAGTGGAGGGCTCAACTATGGCTACACCTTC	CATSGGLNYGYTF
TRBV4-2	-	TRBD2	TRBJ2-1	TGTGCCAGCAGCCAAGGAGAGCTTGGGACTAGCGGGAGCAATGAGCAGTTCTTC	CASSQGELGTSGSNEQFF
TRBV24-1	-	-	TRBJ2-5	TGTGCCACCAGCCCCAGGGGAAGGGGCCAAGAGACCCAGTACTTC	CATSPRGRGQETQYF
TRBV5-1	-	-	TRBJ2-5	TGCGCCAGCAGCTTGGGTCCCATCGGGGGGACCCAGTACTTC	CASSLGPIGGTQYF
TRBV24-1	once	-	TRBJ1-1	TGTGCCACCAGTGGCCCTTCCCTTTCAGGGATGCCCACTGAAGCTTTCTTT	CATSGPSLSGMPTEAFF
TRBV19	once	TRBD1	TRBJ2-3	TGTGCCAGCCGGGACAGGGTAGCAGATACGCAGTATTTT	CASRDRVADTQYF
TRBV5-6	-	-	TRBJ1-2	TGTGCCAGCAGCTTGTCAGGGGCCGGTAATGGCTACACCTTC	CASSLSGAGNGYTF
TRBV7-9	few	-	TRBJ2-3	TGTGCCAGCAGCTTATATCCAGGTTCTAGCACAGATACGCAGTATTTT	CASSLYPGSSTDTQYF
TRBV19	-	TRBD1	TRBJ1-1	TGTGCCAGTAGTAGAGGGACAGGGATTGCGCAGGCTTTCTTT	CASSRGTGIAQAFF
TRBV12-5	once	TRBD2	TRBJ2-7	TGTGCTAGTGGTTTTGACCTTAGCGGGGGGTTCTACGAGCAGTACTTC	CASGFDLSGGFYEQYF
TRBV25-1	-	TRBD1	TRBJ1-1	TGTGCCAGCAGTGCCGTCGGACAGGGCGTCACTGAAGCTTTCTTT	CASSAVGQGVTEAFF
TRBV18	-	TRBD1	TRBJ2-7	TGTGCCAGCCGGCCGGGACAGGGGATCTACGAGCAGTACTTC	CASRPGQGIYEQYF
TRBV24-1	-	TRBD2	TRBJ2-5	TGTGCCACCAGTGATGGGGGGACTAGCGGGAGTTGGGAGACCCAGTACTTC	CATSDGGTSGSWETQYF
TRBV2	-	TRBD1	TRBJ1-2	TGTGCCAGCAGAGAACAGGGGAATACGGGGGGCTACACCTTC	CASREQGNTGGYTF
TRBV5-1	-	-	TRBJ1-4	TGCGCCAGCAATCCCAGGGGAGGGGATGAAAAACTGTTTTTT	CASNPRGGDEKLFF
TRBV5-1	-	TRBD1	TRBJ1-4	TGCGCCAGCAGCTTACAGGGGGCGAAGGAAAAACTGTTTTTT	CASSLQGAKEKLFF
TRBV5-1	-	TRBD1	TRBJ2-7	TGCGCCAGCAGCCCGCCGGGACAGGGTCTGCGCGAGCAGTACTTC	CASSPPGQGLREQYF